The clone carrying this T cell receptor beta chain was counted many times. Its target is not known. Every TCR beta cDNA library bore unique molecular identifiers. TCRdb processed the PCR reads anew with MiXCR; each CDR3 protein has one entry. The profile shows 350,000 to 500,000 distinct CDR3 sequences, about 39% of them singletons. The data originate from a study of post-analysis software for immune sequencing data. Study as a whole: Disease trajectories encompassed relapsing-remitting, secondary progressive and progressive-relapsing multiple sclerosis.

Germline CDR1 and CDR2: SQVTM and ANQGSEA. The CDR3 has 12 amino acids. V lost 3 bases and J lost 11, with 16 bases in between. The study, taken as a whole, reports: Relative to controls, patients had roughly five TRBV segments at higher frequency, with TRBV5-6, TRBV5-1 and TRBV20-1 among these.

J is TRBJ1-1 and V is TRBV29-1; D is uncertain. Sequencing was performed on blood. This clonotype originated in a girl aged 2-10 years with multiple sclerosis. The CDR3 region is CSVEAEALRAFF. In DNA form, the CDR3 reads TGCAGCGTTGAGGCGGAGGCCCTTAGGGCTTTCTTT. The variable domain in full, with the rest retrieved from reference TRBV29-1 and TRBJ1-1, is SAVISQKPSRDICQRGTSLTIQCQVDSQVTMMFWYRQQPGQSLTLIATANQGSEATYESGFVIDKFPISRPNLTFSTLTVSNMSPEDSSIYLCSVEAEALRAFFGQGTRLTVV.